The source of this T cell receptor beta chain is a study of blood T cell repertoires in COVID-19. About the research overall: Donors in the United States, Italy and Spain gave samples during acute or convalescent COVID-19. PBMCs, B-cell-depleted T cells, or T cells were the source of the cDNA or gDNA that made up the material.

This CDR3 comprises 15 residues. The V and J ends lost 4 bases and 1 base respectively, with 13 bases between them. The germline V gene encodes CDR1 SEHNR and CDR2 FQNEAQ (reference sequence). The data were produced by immunoSEQ multiplex PCR, yet TCRdb's version contains in-frame clones alone and is incomplete. The data contain more than 100,000 clones, roughly 85% of them seen just once; the ten biggest clones take up 3.1%. This clonotype was obtained from a man in his fifties or sixties in a cohort sampled during active COVID-19. Specimen: peripheral blood. The chain carries TRBV7-9 and TRBJ2-5; possibly TRBD1 for D (5 bases). CDR3 DNA sequence: TGTGCCAGCAGCTCGGGCCAGGGATTCCAAGAGACCCAGTACTTC. Residues: CASSSGQGFQETQYF.